The next 23 T cell receptor beta chains were all read from a single sample in a study of blood T cell repertoires in COVID-19 (dated by TCRdb to the early 2020s). Library prep was done by the immunoSEQ multiplex PCR assay. TCRdb mirrors the immuneACCESS table, restricted to in-frame sequences. Some clones are absent from its copies; in checked studies, under half trace to an unresolved V gene, and the reason for the others is unknown. For this sample the table gives around 140,000 clones, of which over 70% were detected only once. The biggest ten clones account for roughly 3.7% of the sample. Material for sequencing was PBMCs or T cells enriched from blood (not recorded which). These receptors all stem from a man over 45 in a cohort exposed to, infected with or recovered from COVID-19 (not recorded which).

The chain has TRBV30 and TRBJ1-2, with 7 positions matching TRBD1. J was trimmed by 3 bases and V by 2 bases; bases with no gene match: 3. Germline CDR1 reads GTSNPN; CDR2 reads SVGIG (reference sequence). The CDR3 length is 13 residues. In DNA, the CDR3 is TGTGCCTGGAGTCAGGGGGGAGACTATGGCTACACCTTC. This gives the protein CAWSQGGDYGYTF. The full variable domain, its missing parts supplied by reference TRBV30 and TRBJ1-2, is SQTIHQWPATLVQPVGSPLSLECTVEGTSNPNLYWYRQAAGRGLQLLFYSVGIGQISSEVPQNLSASRPQDRQFILSSKKLLLSDSGFYLCAWSQGGDYGYTFGSGTRLTVV.

This chain joins TRBV18 and TRBJ2-5; D ambiguous. Germline V gives CDR1 KGHSH, CDR2 LQKENI. This CDR3 has 17 amino acids. With 0 bases removed from V and 4 bases from J, the gap between germline ends came to 18 bases. CDR3: CASSPPAVIAASETQYF. The DNA of the CDR3 is TGTGCCAGCTCACCACCGGCAGTAATAGCAGCTTCAGAGACCCAGTACTTC.

This clone was counted once. The chain is built from TRBV11-2 and TRBJ1-1, with 7 bases identical to TRBD1. The V gene's germline CDR1 is SGHAT and CDR2 FQNNGV. The CDR3 is 14 residues long. After removal of 5 bases from V and 4 bases from J, the junction contained 7 bases not matched to a gene. The CDR3 spells CASSPRQGVTEAFF. DNA of the CDR3: TGTGCCAGCAGCCCCCGACAGGGAGTCACTGAAGCTTTCTTT.

The V and J genes are TRBV9 and TRBJ2-1; D gene unclear. Trimming pared 0 bases from V and 3 bases from J, leaving 10 bases between. The CDR3 consists of 15 residues. CDR1 SGDLS and CDR2 YYNGEE come from the germline V gene. The CDR3 spells CASSVGEASYNEQFF. The CDR3 bases are TGTGCCAGCAGCGTAGGCGAGGCCAGCTACAATGAGCAGTTCTTC.

This chain uses TRBV5-1 with TRBJ2-4; the match to TRBD1 covers 8 bases. Germline V CDR1 and CDR2: SGHRS, YFSETQ. V lost 4 bases, J lost 6 bases, and 9 bases stayed unmatched. There are 15 residues in the CDR3. This chain's CDR3 is CASSTGQGGPNIQYF. The CDR3 DNA reads TGCGCCAGCAGCACAGGACAGGGCGGTCCAAACATTCAGTACTTC.

This clone has just one count. The chain joins TRBV10-3 to TRBJ1-5; D perhaps matches TRBD1 (5 bases). Germline-derived CDR1 and CDR2 are ENHRY and SYGVKD. There are 14 residues in the CDR3. Trimming pared 0 bases from V and 5 bases from J, leaving 8 bases between. In nucleotides, the CDR3 is TGTGCCATCAGTGAGTCGCAGGGTTATCAGCCCCAGCATTTT. As protein: CAISESQGYQPQHF.

V and J are TRBV27 and TRBJ1-1; TRBD1 agrees at 7 bases. Germline-derived CDR1 and CDR2 are MNHEY and SMNVEV (reference sequence). Trimming at V came to 6 bases and at J to 4 bases, leaving 8 bases not matched to a gene. The CDR3 has 14 residues. The CDR3 nucleotides read TGTGCCAGCAGGTCCTCGCCAGGGGGCACTGAAGCTTTCTTT. The encoded protein is CASRSSPGGTEAFF.

V gene TRBV15 combines with J gene TRBJ2-5; 10 nucleotides align to TRBD2. V trimming: 1 base; J trimming: 2 bases; junction bases outside the gene matches: 7. This CDR3 has 17 amino acids. The germline V gene encodes CDR1 LNHNV and CDR2 YYDKDF (reference sequence). CDR3 DNA sequence: TGTGCCACCAGCAGAGGAGGTCCAGCGGGGGGGCAAGAGACCCAGTACTTC. It encodes CATSRGGPAGGQETQYF. Using reference TRBV15 and TRBJ2-5 for the parts outside the CDR3, the full variable domain is DAMVIQNPRYQVTQFGKPVTLSCSQTLNHNVMYWYQQKSSQAPKLLFHYYDKDFNNEADTPDNFQSRRPNTSFCFLDIRSPGLGDTAMYLCATSRGGPAGGQETQYFGPGTRLLVL.

Turning to this clone: Other DNA sequences of this sample code for an identical CDR3. The chain carries TRBV9 and TRBJ1-3, with a possible D match to TRBD1 (5 bases). Germline loops: CDR1 SGDLS, CDR2 YYNGEE. The length of the CDR3 is 14 residues. Trimming removed 3 bases at V and 1 base at J, with 8 bases between. The CDR3 sequence is CASSAGTSGNTIYF. CDR3 nucleotides: TGTGCCAGCAGCGCCGGGACTTCTGGAAACACCATATATTTT.

The chain uses TRBV28 and TRBJ1-2; 8 bases agree with TRBD1. Germline V gives CDR1 MDHEN, CDR2 SYDVKM. Unmatched junction bases numbered 5, after V lost 6 bases and J lost 2 bases. There are 14 residues in the CDR3. The CDR3 DNA sequence: TGTGCCAGCAGCATTCGGACAGGGAACTATGGCTACACCTTC. This encodes CASSIRTGNYGYTF.

The rearrangement joins TRBV28 to TRBJ1-2; possibly TRBD1 for D (5 bases). This CDR3 spans 13 amino acids. V lost 8 bases to trimming and J lost 4 bases, with 14 bases between them. Germline CDR1 MDHEN, CDR2 SYDVKM. The CDR3 sequence: CASGGVVPYGYTF. The CDR3 nucleotides are TGTGCCAGCGGGGGGGTCGTTCCCTATGGCTACACCTTC.

V is TRBV27 and J is TRBJ1-2, with 9 bases fitting TRBD1. Germline assignment: CDR1 MNHEY and CDR2 SMNVEV (reference sequence). The ends lost 6 bases at V and 4 bases at J; junction bases unmatched: 3. This CDR3 is built from 13 residues. CDR3 nucleotide sequence: TGTGCCAGCAGGACAGGGGGGCTCTATGGCTACACCTTC. It specifies CASRTGGLYGYTF.

The chain is built from TRBV19 and TRBJ2-2; 14 positions match TRBD2. This CDR3 spans 16 amino acids. Unmatched junction bases numbered 7, after V lost 8 bases and J lost 5 bases. Germline lookup yields CDR1 LNHDA and CDR2 SQIVND (reference sequence). The CDR3 sequence: CASLGLAGVGTGELFF. The CDR3 DNA follows: TGTGCCAGTTTGGGACTAGCGGGGGTCGGAACCGGGGAGCTGTTTTTT.

The chain couples TRBV9 to TRBJ2-4; 7 positions agree with TRBD2. Germline V CDR1 and CDR2: SGDLS, YYNGEE. This CDR3 contains 15 residues. V shed 0 bases, J shed 8 bases, and the junction held 8 bases outside the gene matches. The CDR3 DNA sequence: TGTGCCAGCAGCGTAGGAGGGGAGGGGCGGGACATTCAGTACTTC. This codes for CASSVGGEGRDIQYF.

The chain couples TRBV3-1 (or the pseudogene TRBV3-2) to TRBJ2-6; 13 bases are shared with TRBD2. This CDR3 comprises 20 residues. From germline, CDR1 is LGHDT and CDR2 YNNKEL (reference sequence). V was pared by 3 bases and J by 0 bases, with 8 bases of the junction left unmatched. The DNA for the CDR3 is TGTGCCAGCAGCCATGGACTAGCGGGGGACATCAGCTCTGGGGCCAACGTCCTGACTTTC. Translation: CASSHGLAGDISSGANVLTF.

This clone was found many times. V usage is TRBV7-6 and J usage is TRBJ2-7, with TRBD1 as a possible D gene (5 bases). The CDR3 has 13 residues. The V end lost 3 bases, the J end lost 3 bases, and 9 bases lay between the germline ends. Germline CDR1 reads SGHVS; CDR2 reads FNYEAQ. The CDR3 region has the DNA TGTGCCAGCAGCTTCGCGACAGACTACGAGCAGTACTTC. Protein product: CASSFATDYEQYF.

The chain employs TRBV28 and TRBJ2-1; tentative D call: TRBD1 (6 bases). This CDR3 has 15 amino acids. V was pared by 6 bases and J by 10 bases, with 22 bases between. Germline V gene lookup returns CDR1 MDHEN and CDR2 SYDVKM. CDR3 sequence: CASSHTGKGLGEQFF. The CDR3 DNA reads as TGTGCCAGCAGCCATACAGGGAAGGGTCTCGGGGAGCAGTTCTTC. Together with reference TRBV28 and TRBJ2-1, the CDR3 gives the full variable domain: DVKVTQSSRYLVKRTGEKVFLECVQDMDHENMFWYRQDPGLGLRLIYFSYDVKMKEKGDIPEGYSVSREKKERFSLILESASTNQTSMYLCASSHTGKGLGEQFFGPGTRLTVL.

In its sample, this clone was seen a few times. The chain carries TRBV5-1 and TRBJ2-1; maybe TRBD2 (5 bases). The CDR3 sequence is 15 residues long. V lost 0 bases and J 8 bases, leaving 15 bases between the germline ends. Germline CDR1 SGHRS, CDR2 YFSETQ. As DNA, the CDR3 is TGCGCCAGCAGCTTGGGAGGGAAACTCTTTGATGAGCAGTTCTTC. Translating it yields CASSLGGKLFDEQFF. Looking up the rest from reference TRBV5-1 and TRBJ2-1 gives the full variable domain: KAGVTQTPRYLIKTRGQQVTLSCSPISGHRSVSWYQQTPGQGLQFLFEYFSETQRNKGNFPGRFSGRQFSNSRSEMNVSTLELGDSALYLCASSLGGKLFDEQFFGPGTRLTVL.

The chain uses TRBV6-2 or TRBV6-3 and TRBJ2-1, with D perhaps TRBD1 (6 bases). The CDR3 totals 13 residues. V was trimmed by 6 bases and J by 7 bases, leaving 13 bases between them. Germline V gives CDR1 MNHEY, CDR2 SVGEGT. In DNA, the CDR3 is TGTGCCAGCAGCGAAACAAGGGGGAATGAGCAGTTCTTC. Translating gives CASSETRGNEQFF.

In DNA form, the CDR3 reads TGTGCCTGGAGTGTGGAGCACAGACTTGGGGCAAAACTGTTTTTT. Its protein product is CAWSVEHRLGAKLFF. V usage is TRBV30 and J usage is TRBJ1-4; the D gene is possibly TRBD1 (5 bases). This CDR3 has 15 residues. Germline V lookup: CDR1 GTSNPN, CDR2 SVGIG (reference sequence). Between the trimmed V and J ends, which lost 0 bases and 10 bases, there was a span of 18 bases.

The gene calls are TRBV19 and TRBJ1-3; D uncertain. Trimming stripped 3 bases from V and 4 bases from J, with 4 bases between. The germline V gene has CDR1 LNHDA and CDR2 SQIVND (reference sequence). The CDR3 is 12 residues long. Written as DNA, the CDR3 is TGTGCCAGTAGTATTATGGGAAACACCATATATTTT. This gives the protein CASSIMGNTIYF.

The chain combines TRBV7-9 with TRBJ2-2; 10 bases are shared with TRBD2. The trim removed 8 bases at V and 3 bases at J, leaving 15 bases unmatched. CDR3 length: 18 residues. Germline CDR1 SEHNR, CDR2 FQNEAQ (reference sequence). The CDR3 sequence is CASGFPPWLAGDTGELFF. The CDR3 DNA sequence: TGTGCCAGCGGGTTCCCGCCTTGGCTAGCGGGAGACACCGGGGAGCTGTTTTTT.

The chain carries TRBV6-4 and TRBJ2-2; D is perhaps TRBD1 (5 bases). V was shortened by 5 bases and J by 3 bases, with 10 bases between the two germline ends. The CDR3 spans 14 residues. Per germline, CDR1 MRHNA and CDR2 SNTAGT. The CDR3 region is CASSKTVYTGELFF. For the CDR3, the DNA is TGTGCCAGCAGTAAGACAGTTTACACCGGGGAGCTGTTTTTT.